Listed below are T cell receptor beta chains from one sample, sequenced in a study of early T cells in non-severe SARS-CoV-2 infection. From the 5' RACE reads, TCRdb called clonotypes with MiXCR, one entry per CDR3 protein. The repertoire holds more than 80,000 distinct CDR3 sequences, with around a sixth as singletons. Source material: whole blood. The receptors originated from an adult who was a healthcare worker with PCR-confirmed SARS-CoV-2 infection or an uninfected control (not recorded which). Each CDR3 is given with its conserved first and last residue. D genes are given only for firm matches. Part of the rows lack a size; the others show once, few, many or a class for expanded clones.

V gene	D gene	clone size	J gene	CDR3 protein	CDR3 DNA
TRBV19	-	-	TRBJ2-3	CASSRQGGTDTQYF	TGTGCCAGTAGTAGGCAGGGTGGAACAGATACGCAGTATTTT
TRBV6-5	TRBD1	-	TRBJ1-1	CASRRWTGETEAFF	TGTGCCAGCAGACGCTGGACAGGGGAGACTGAAGCTTTCTTT
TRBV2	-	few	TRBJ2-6	CASTAGANVLTF	TGTGCCAGCACGGCTGGGGCCAACGTCCTGACTTTC
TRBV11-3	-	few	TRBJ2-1	CASSPGRPNEQFF	TGTGCCAGCAGCCCGGGACGGCCCAATGAGCAGTTCTTC
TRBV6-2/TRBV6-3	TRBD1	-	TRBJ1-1	CASSYSAGQGGTEAFF	TGTGCCAGCAGTTACTCTGCGGGACAGGGGGGCACTGAAGCTTTCTTT
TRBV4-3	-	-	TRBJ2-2	CASSQFSANTGELFF	TGCGCCAGCAGCCAATTTAGCGCGAACACCGGGGAGCTGTTTTTT
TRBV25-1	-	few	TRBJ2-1	CASSERNREQFF	TGTGCCAGCAGTGAACGCAACAGAGAGCAGTTCTTC
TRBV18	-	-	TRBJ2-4	CASSPVFSPNFKNRDIQYF	TGTGCCAGCTCACCGGTGTTCAGTCCAAACTTTAAAAATAGGGACATTCAGTACTTC
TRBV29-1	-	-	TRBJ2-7	CSVEKTGREQYF	TGCAGCGTTGAGAAAACGGGACGCGAGCAGTACTTC
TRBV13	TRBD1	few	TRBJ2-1	CASSLEQGANEQFF	TGTGCCAGCAGCTTAGAACAGGGGGCTAATGAGCAGTTCTTC
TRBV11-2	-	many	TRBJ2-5	CASSTVEYQETQYF	TGTGCCAGCAGTACGGTCGAGTACCAAGAGACCCAGTACTTC
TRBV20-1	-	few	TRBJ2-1	CSASSRGPEQFF	TGCAGTGCTAGCAGCCGGGGGCCTGAGCAGTTCTTC
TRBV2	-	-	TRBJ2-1	CASHLTSYNEQFF	TGTGCCAGCCATCTAACCTCCTACAATGAGCAGTTCTTC
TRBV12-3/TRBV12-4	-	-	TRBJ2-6	CASSPLMRKGSGANVLTF	TGTGCCAGCAGTCCCCTCATGCGGAAAGGCTCTGGGGCCAACGTCCTGACTTTC
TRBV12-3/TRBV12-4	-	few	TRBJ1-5	CASGGAYQPQHF	TGTGCCTCTGGGGGCGCTTATCAGCCCCAGCATTTT
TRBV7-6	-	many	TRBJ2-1	CASSLVNEQFF	TGTGCCAGCAGCTTAGTCAATGAGCAGTTCTTC
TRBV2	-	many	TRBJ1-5	CASRNRVNQPQHF	TGTGCCAGCAGGAACAGGGTCAATCAGCCCCAGCATTTT
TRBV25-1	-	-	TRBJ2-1	CASSEGIRLGGYNEQFF	TGTGCCAGCAGTGAAGGTATTCGGTTAGGCGGGTACAATGAGCAGTTCTTC
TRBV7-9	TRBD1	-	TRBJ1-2	CASSSWTGGGYTF	TGTGCCAGCAGCTCCTGGACAGGGGGAGGCTACACCTTC
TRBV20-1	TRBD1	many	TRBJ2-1	CSARGKSTGGFYNEQFF	TGCAGTGCTAGAGGGAAATCGACAGGGGGGTTCTACAATGAGCAGTTCTTC
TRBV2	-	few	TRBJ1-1	CASEEGEDTEAFF	TGTGCCAGCGAGGAGGGGGAGGACACTGAAGCTTTCTTT
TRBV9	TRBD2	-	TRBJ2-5	CASSPGTSVSQETQYF	TGTGCCAGCAGCCCAGGGACTAGCGTCTCCCAAGAGACCCAGTACTTC
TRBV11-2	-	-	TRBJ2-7	CASSPVYGTYEQYF	TGTGCCAGCAGTCCCGTGTACGGGACCTACGAGCAGTACTTC
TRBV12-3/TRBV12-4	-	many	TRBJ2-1	CASSWGGGMAYNEQFF	TGTGCCAGCAGTTGGGGTGGCGGCATGGCCTACAATGAGCAGTTCTTC
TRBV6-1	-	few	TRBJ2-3	CASSETQDTQYF	TGTGCCAGCAGTGAAACGCAAGATACGCAGTATTTT
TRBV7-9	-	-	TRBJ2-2	CAPEGLRGTGELFF	TGTGCCCCCGAAGGGCTCCGGGGGACCGGGGAGCTGTTTTTT
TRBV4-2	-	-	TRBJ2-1	CASSQTDFGFGFNEQFF	TGTGCCAGCAGCCAAACAGATTTTGGGTTCGGGTTCAATGAGCAGTTCTTC
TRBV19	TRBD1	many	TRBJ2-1	CASSKGTGFRNEQFF	TGTGCCAGTAGTAAAGGGACAGGGTTTCGGAATGAGCAGTTCTTC
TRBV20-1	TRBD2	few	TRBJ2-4	CSARGTSGRTRAKNIQYF	TGCAGTGCCCGAGGCACTAGCGGGAGAACGAGGGCCAAAAACATTCAGTACTTC
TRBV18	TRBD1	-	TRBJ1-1	CASSPRQGGTEAFF	TGTGCCAGCTCACCTCGACAGGGGGGGACTGAAGCTTTCTTT
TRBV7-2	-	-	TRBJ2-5	CASIQLGGKQETQYF	TGTGCCAGCATCCAATTGGGGGGAAAGCAAGAGACCCAGTACTTC
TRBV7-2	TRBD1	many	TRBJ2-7	CASSLTQGASYEQYF	TGTGCCAGCAGCTTAACACAGGGGGCCTCCTACGAGCAGTACTTC
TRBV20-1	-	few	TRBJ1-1	CSARAHLGTQSRLRTEAFF	TGCAGTGCTAGAGCTCACCTGGGGACCCAGAGCCGCTTGAGGACTGAAGCTTTCTTT
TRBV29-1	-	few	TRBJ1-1	CSASTAQAFF	TGCAGCGCCTCGACAGCGCAAGCTTTCTTT